One and the same sample provided the 21 T cell receptor beta chains below, sequenced in a study of blood T cell repertoires in COVID-19. Clones were read by immunoSEQ multiplex PCR, and TCRdb kept only the in-frame ones, dropping some. The sample has roughly 250,000 clones, over 70% seen once. The material sequenced was peripheral blood. These receptors all come from a human donor in a cohort sampled during active COVID-19.

V usage is TRBV6-6 and J usage is TRBJ2-3; 13 positions agree with TRBD2. Germline V gene lookup returns CDR1 MNHNY and CDR2 SVGAGI (reference sequence). The CDR3 is 14 residues long. Unmatched junction bases numbered 3, after V lost 4 bases and J lost 8 bases. CDR3 DNA: TGTGCCAGCAGTTTTACTAGCGGGGGGGGTACGCAGTATTTT. Its translation is CASSFTSGGGTQYF.

This clone was detected only once. The J gene is TRBJ1-2, the V gene TRBV7-8; no definite D call. The germline CDR1 and CDR2 sequences are SGHVS and FQNEAQ. The CDR3 is 17 amino acids. Trimming took off 1 base at V and 1 base at J, with 16 bases between the two ends. CDR3 in DNA: TGTGCCAGCAGCTTAGTCCCATCCAACCCCTATAACTATGGCTACACCTTC. It is translated as CASSLVPSNPYNYGYTF.

The rearrangement links TRBV27 to TRBJ1-2, with 9 bases lining up with TRBD1. Germline-derived CDR1 and CDR2 are MNHEY and SMNVEV (reference sequence). Trimming removed 6 bases from V and 1 base from J; junction bases left unmatched: 3. The CDR3 loop spans 14 amino acids. The CDR3 DNA reads as TGTGCCAGCAGAAGGACAGGGGTTAACTATGGCTACACCTTC. This codes for CASRRTGVNYGYTF.

The sample holds a few counts of this clone. The V and J genes are TRBV6-5 and TRBJ2-7, with no clear D. Germline V gene data show CDR1 as MNHEY and CDR2 as SVGAGI. The CDR3 is 12 amino acids. V shed 6 bases and J shed 0 bases, with 6 bases lying between them. DNA for the CDR3: TGTGCCAGCAGAGCTAGCTCCTACGAGCAGTACTTC. This sequence encodes CASRASSYEQYF.

The chain combines TRBV24-1 with TRBJ2-7; D is uncertain. The germline V and J ends were trimmed by 10 bases and 2 bases, with 5 bases remaining between them. The germline gives CDR1 KGHDR, CDR2 SFDVKD. CDR3 size: 10 residues. DNA for the CDR3: TGTGCCACTCTAGCCTACGAGCAGTACTTC. Translated: CATLAYEQYF.

This clone was counted between two and nine times. The V call is TRBV6-5, the J call TRBJ1-1; 8 bases line up with TRBD1. This CDR3 has 13 residues. Germline V lookup: CDR1 MNHEY, CDR2 SVGAGI. With V trimmed by 6 bases and J by 4 bases, 4 bases remained unmatched. The CDR3 region is CASRDRAATEAFF. The CDR3 DNA sequence: TGTGCCAGCAGGGACAGGGCGGCCACTGAAGCTTTCTTT.

The chain joins TRBV5-1 to TRBJ2-3, with 12 bases matching TRBD2. Germline CDR1 and CDR2: SGHRS and YFSETQ. The CDR3 runs to 16 residues. With 2 bases clipped from V and 7 bases from J, the junction kept 8 bases outside the gene matches. CDR3 bases: TGCGCCAGCAGCTTCCTAGCGGGGGGGCAAAAGAATACGCAGTATTTT. It is translated as CASSFLAGGQKNTQYF.

The V gene is TRBV7-9, the J gene TRBJ2-2; D gene ambiguous. Trimming cost V 5 bases and J 4 bases, with 8 bases left between them. CDR3 length: 13 amino acids. From germline, CDR1 is SEHNR and CDR2 FQNEAQ (reference sequence). For the CDR3, the DNA is TGTGCCAGCAGCATGACTCCCACCGGGGAGCTGTTTTTT. Amino acids: CASSMTPTGELFF.

The V call is TRBV3-1 (or the pseudogene TRBV3-2), the J call TRBJ1-6, with D uncertain. Trimming cost V 1 base and J 7 bases, with 14 bases left between them. This CDR3 contains 16 residues. CDR1 and CDR2 from the germline V gene are LGHDT and YNNKEL (reference sequence). CDR3 residues: CASSQASRAGNSPLHF. The CDR3 DNA follows: TGTGCCAGCAGCCAAGCCTCTCGAGCGGGGAATTCACCCCTCCACTTT.

V and J are TRBV7-2 and TRBJ2-2; TRBD1 agrees at 10 bases. J lost 3 bases, V lost 3 bases, and 7 bases had no gene match. CDR3 length: 17 residues. Germline values: CDR1 SGHTA, CDR2 FQGNSA. CDR3 sequence: CASSFTRDRGYTGELFF. The CDR3 nucleotides read TGTGCCAGCAGCTTCACCCGGGACAGGGGATACACCGGGGAGCTGTTTTTT. The entire variable domain, with the rest obtained from reference TRBV7-2 and TRBJ2-2, is as follows: GAGVSQSPSNKVTEKGKDVELRCDPISGHTALYWYRQSLGQGLEFLIYFQGNSAPDKSGLPSDRFSAERTGGSVSTLTIQRTQQEDSAVYLCASSFTRDRGYTGELFFGEGSRLTVL.

The V call is TRBV11-1, the J call TRBJ2-7; TRBD1 might be the D (6 bases). The CDR3 runs 14 residues. Deletions cut 4 bases from V and 3 bases from J, with 13 bases between. Looked up from germline, CDR1 is SGHAT and CDR2 is FQDESV (reference sequence). The CDR3 is CASSWGQGRYEQYF. In nucleotides, the CDR3 is TGTGCCAGCAGCTGGGGCCAGGGGCGCTACGAGCAGTACTTC.

The chain employs TRBV2 and TRBJ1-2; possibly TRBD1 for D (5 bases). The germline gives CDR1 SNHLY, CDR2 FYNNEI. The CDR3 loop spans 17 amino acids. Trimming shortened V by 3 bases and J by 5 bases, and 22 bases separated the two germline ends. CDR3 bases: TGTGCCAGCAGTGATAGGGCGGGGCCCACAAGCGGGTATGGCTACACCTTC. Translating gives CASSDRAGPTSGYGYTF.

V gene TRBV3-1 (or the pseudogene TRBV3-2) combines with J gene TRBJ1-2; 8 bases align to TRBD1. The length of the CDR3 is 14 residues. Germline V gene sequence: CDR1 LGHDT, CDR2 YNNKEL (reference sequence). V was clipped by 1 base and J by 2 bases; unmatched bases: 0. The DNA for the CDR3 is TGTGCCAGCAGCCAAGGACAGGGGAACTATGGCTACACCTTC. Translated, it gives CASSQGQGNYGYTF.

The J gene is TRBJ1-5, the V gene TRBV12-5; D call uncertain. The CDR3 length is 14 residues. Germline V CDR1 and CDR2: LGHNT, FRNRAP. V lost 3 bases and J 3 bases, leaving 9 bases between the germline ends. The CDR3 protein is CASGLGGFNQPQHF. The CDR3 region has the DNA TGTGCTAGTGGTTTAGGAGGGTTCAATCAGCCCCAGCATTTT.

V and J are TRBV24-1 and TRBJ2-7; TRBD1 is a possible D gene (5 bases). From germline, CDR1 is KGHDR and CDR2 SFDVKD. The length of the CDR3 is 11 residues. Here the CDR3 DNA reads TGTGCCAAAGCCCGCTTCAGGGTTGGTCAGGTC. As protein: CAKARFRVGQV.

This clone was seen once. The chain joins TRBV27 to TRBJ2-2; D unclear. Trimming took 2 bases from V and 5 from J, leaving 9 bases between them. In germline, CDR1 is MNHEY, CDR2 SMNVEV (reference sequence). The CDR3 loop spans 14 amino acids. The CDR3 DNA reads as TGTGCCAGCAGTTTAACCAGGAATACCGGGGAGCTGTTTTTT. Translation gives CASSLTRNTGELFF.

The chain recombines TRBV4-2 with TRBJ1-5; perhaps TRBD1 as D (6 bases). V lost 1 base and J lost 7, with 14 bases in between. This CDR3 is 15 amino acids long. Germline CDR1 reads LGHNA; CDR2 reads YNFKEQ. The CDR3 sequence is CASSQVAQGRQPQHF. The CDR3 DNA is TGTGCCAGCAGCCAAGTTGCACAGGGCCGGCAGCCCCAGCATTTT.

V gene TRBV6-5 combines with J gene TRBJ1-4; 8 nucleotides line up with TRBD1. The V gene end was trimmed by 5 bases and the J gene end by 5 bases; junction bases not matched to a gene: 4. Germline loops: CDR1 MNHEY, CDR2 SVGAGI. The CDR3 covers 14 residues. The chain's CDR3 is CASSPDRGNEKLFF. CDR3 DNA: TGTGCCAGCAGTCCCGACAGGGGAAATGAAAAACTGTTTTTT.

This clone was found a few times. The chain recombines TRBV12-5 with TRBJ1-1; TRBD1 agrees at 7 bases. Trimming at V came to 6 bases and at J to 6 bases, leaving 10 bases not matched to a gene. This CDR3 has 14 residues. Looked up from germline, CDR1 is LGHNT and CDR2 is FRNRAP. The CDR3 sequence is CASGPGQFSAEAFF. The CDR3 DNA is TGTGCTAGTGGCCCGGGACAGTTTAGCGCTGAAGCTTTCTTT.

The chain is built from TRBV6-1 and TRBJ1-5, with D unclear. The germline V and J ends were trimmed by 3 bases and 4 bases, with 10 bases remaining between them. There are 14 residues in the CDR3. In germline, CDR1 is MNHNS, CDR2 SASEGT. CDR3 in amino acids: CASSDPGRNQPQHF. CDR3 DNA sequence: TGTGCCAGCAGTGATCCAGGCAGGAATCAGCCCCAGCATTTT.

The chain combines TRBV5-1 with TRBJ1-2; a weak D match, TRBD1 (6 bases). CDR1 is SGHRS, CDR2 YFSETQ, per germline. There are 14 residues in the CDR3. V lost 7 bases to trimming and J lost 0 bases, with 13 bases between them. The CDR3 nucleotides read TGCGCCAGCCACAGGGAGGGATCTAACTATGGCTACACCTTC. Protein product: CASHREGSNYGYTF.